The present TCR beta chain was sequenced within a study of T cells after yellow fever vaccination. The study, taken as a whole, reports: After the booster, about 95% of CD4 and about nine tenths of CD8 primary-response clones were re-detected.

Trimming took 6 bases from V and 0 from J, leaving 15 bases between them. The germline V gene encodes CDR1 SQVTM and CDR2 ANQGSEA. This CDR3 comprises 15 residues. TCRdb reprocessed the 5' RACE reads via MiXCR and lists one record per CDR3 protein. The data hold 150,000 to 200,000 distinct CDR3 sequences, with about a tenth observed a single time. This clonotype has at least ten counts. Its antigen is currently unknown. The sequence came from a man aged 18 to 29 who received the YFV17D yellow fever vaccine. The specimen comprised CD8+ T cells sorted from PBMCs, sampled 45 days after the yellow fever booster vaccination. J is TRBJ2-1 and V is TRBV29-1, with D tentatively TRBD2 (7 bases). CDR3 coding DNA: TGCAGCGTGGGAGGGGGAGCTTTCTCCTACAATGAGCAGTTCTTC. This encodes CSVGGGAFSYNEQFF.